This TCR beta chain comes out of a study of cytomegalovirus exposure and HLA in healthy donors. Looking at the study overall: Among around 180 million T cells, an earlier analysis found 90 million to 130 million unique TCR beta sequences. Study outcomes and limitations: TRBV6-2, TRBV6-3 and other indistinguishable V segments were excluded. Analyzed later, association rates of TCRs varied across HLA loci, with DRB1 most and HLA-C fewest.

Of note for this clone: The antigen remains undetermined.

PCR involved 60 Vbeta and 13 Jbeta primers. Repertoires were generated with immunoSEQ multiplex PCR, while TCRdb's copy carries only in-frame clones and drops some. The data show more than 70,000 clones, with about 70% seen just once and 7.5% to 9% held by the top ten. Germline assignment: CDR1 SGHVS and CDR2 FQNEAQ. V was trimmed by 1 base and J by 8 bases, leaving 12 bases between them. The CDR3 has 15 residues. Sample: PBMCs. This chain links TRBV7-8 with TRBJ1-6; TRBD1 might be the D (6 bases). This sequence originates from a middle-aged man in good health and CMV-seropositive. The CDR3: CASSLVGRGDSPLHF. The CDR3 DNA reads TGTGCCAGCAGCTTAGTGGGCAGGGGTGATTCACCCCTCCACTTT.